What follows describes a single TCR beta chain. Clones were sequenced by immunoSEQ multiplex PCR, and TCRdb holds only the in-frame ones, with some missing. The sample lists 40,000 or so clones, 85% to 90% occurring once. The sample belongs to a study of T cell changes during pregnancy in multiple sclerosis. This CDR3 contains 14 residues. This TCR was sampled from a female donor with multiple sclerosis, enrolled in a pregnancy study. V is TRBV21-1 and J is TRBJ2-7; the tabulated D call, TRBD1, remains unverified against the DNA. TRBV21-1 is given as a pseudogene. The specimen comprised CD4+ T cells from peripheral blood mononuclear cells, sampled in the first trimester of pregnancy. The chain's CDR3 is CASSIRTGGYEQYF. In DNA, the CDR3 is TGTGCCAGCAGCATACGGACAGGGGGCTACGAGCAGTACTTC.